This T cell receptor (beta chain) was documented in a study of blood T cell repertoires in COVID-19. Sequencing was performed with immunoSEQ multiplex PCR; in TCRdb, only in-frame clones are kept and a portion is missing. The sample gives roughly 120,000 clones, approximately 84% of which show up once; around 8.5% is in the top ten. CDR3 size: 12 residues. V shed 3 bases and J shed 9 bases, with 9 bases lying between them. CDR1 is KGHSH, CDR2 LQKENI, per germline. The chain links TRBV18 to TRBJ2-1; D call uncertain. The receptor was isolated from a woman aged 40 to 50 with acute or convalescent COVID-19. The material sequenced was peripheral blood. CDR3: CASSPTGPEQFF. The CDR3 DNA reads TGTGCCAGCTCACCCACGGGTCCTGAGCAGTTCTTC.